The following is a TCR beta chain sequence with its context. This receptor's antigen is unknown. Base qualities are missing; no much larger clone stands one base away. Collaborating institutions collected whole blood in K2EDTA tubes following their own protocols. For TCRbeta analysis, collaborators shipped samples in one of three forms: frozen whole blood, isolated PBMCs, or DNA extracted from either of those sample types. These data are taken from a study of blood T cell repertoires in COVID-19 (TCRdb year 2020). Regarding the study in general: Samples from collaborators originated in the United States, Italy and Spain and spanned both the acute and convalescent phases of COVID-19. The repertoires were made available in a free public database intended to serve as a resource for research on the immune response to SARS-CoV-2. Deeply sampled blood TCRbeta repertoires from subjects exposed to, actively infected with, or recovered from COVID-19 were included in the dataset. The prospective study material was composed of cDNA or gDNA derived from T cells, B-cell-depleted T cells, or PBMCs. A de-identified subject ID, COVID-19 status, age in years and sex were almost always included in the sample metadata. The samples were drawn from the first 160 participants of the ongoing ImmuneRACE study and from some 1,300 subjects provided by 6 global collaborators. Where available, HLA class I and class II types were obtained from metadata supplied by the sample provider rather than from assay-based typing. Summary of the overall study and its limitations: How much clinical and demographic metadata was included differed by source and by participant, and the metadata was provided uncurated.

From V the trimming removes 2 bases and from J it removes 8 bases, while the gene matches leave 10 bases of the junction unaccounted for. According to the germline V gene, CDR1 reads KGHSH and CDR2 reads LQKENI. The cysteine opens and the phenylalanine closes a CDR3 of 16 amino acids. The DNA shown is the 48-base CDR3, in frame from base 1. TCRbeta CDR3 regions were amplified from genomic DNA using the immunoSEQ Assay, a bias-controlled multiplex PCR. The original methods were these. The number of nucleated cells in each sample was estimated by amplification of reference gene primers within the assay. Sequence reads were collapsed and filtered to measure the absolute abundance of every unique TCRbeta CDR3 rearrangement. Productive Simpson clonality was computed per sample as the square root of Simpson's diversity index over productive rearrangements. Here the immuneACCESS table is served through TCRdb, limited to in-frame sequences with V and J called. Missing clones are a known gap in these copies; in checked studies unresolved V genes cover under half, and the rest lacks a known reason. Clone size and V and J calls were adopted from that table, with D and trimming inferred from the DNA. The sample records around 110,000 clones, 90% of which are singletons. The ten top clones hold 1.8% of the sample.

This clonotype was sampled from a human donor with active COVID-19. The donor label of this sample is uncertain. The rearrangement combines TRBV18 with TRBJ1-2, with 11 middle bases fitting TRBD1. Sequencing was performed on peripheral blood. The encoded CDR3 is CASSPERTGGVEGYTF. The nucleotide sequence is TGTGCCAGCTCACCAGAAAGGACAGGGGGCGTTGAGGGCTACACCTTC.